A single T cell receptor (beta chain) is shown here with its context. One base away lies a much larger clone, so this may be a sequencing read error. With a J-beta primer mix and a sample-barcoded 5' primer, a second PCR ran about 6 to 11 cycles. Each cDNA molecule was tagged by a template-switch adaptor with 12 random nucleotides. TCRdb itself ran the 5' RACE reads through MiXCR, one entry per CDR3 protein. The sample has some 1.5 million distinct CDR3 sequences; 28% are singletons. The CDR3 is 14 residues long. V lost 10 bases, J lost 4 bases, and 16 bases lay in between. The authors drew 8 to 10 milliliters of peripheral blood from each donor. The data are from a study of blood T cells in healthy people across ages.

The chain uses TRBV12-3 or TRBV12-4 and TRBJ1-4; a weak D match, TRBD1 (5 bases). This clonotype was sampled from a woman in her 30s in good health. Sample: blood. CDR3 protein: CANSPGDNNEKLFF. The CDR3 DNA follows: TGTGCCAACAGCCCGGGGGATAATAATGAAAAACTGTTTTTT.